Below are 2 T cell receptor beta chains sequenced from a single sample in a study of post-analysis software for immune sequencing data. Whole-study findings and limits: TRBV5-6, TRBV5-1 and TRBV20-1 belonged to a set of a few TRBV segments that were more frequent in patients than controls.

Their antigens are not known. Researchers reported that TCR beta cDNA libraries carried unique molecular identifiers. Each CDR3 protein gets one entry after TCRdb re-called the PCR reads with MiXCR. The repertoire holds fewer than 850,000 distinct CDR3 sequences, with roughly 46% as singletons. The source material was blood. The receptors were gathered from a girl aged 10-17 years with multiple sclerosis.

V gene TRBV3-1 combines with J gene TRBJ2-5; 9 positions agree with TRBD2. There are 15 residues in the CDR3. The V segment lost 1 base and the J segment 4 bases; nucleotides outside the gene matches: 4. Germline-derived CDR1 and CDR2 are LGHDT and YNNKEL (reference sequence). CDR3 in amino acids: CASSQARAGGETQYF. DNA for the CDR3: TGTGCCAGCAGCCAAGCCCGAGCGGGAGGAGAGACCCAGTACTTC.

CDR3 sequence (DNA): TGTGCCAGCAGCTTCAGGCGGGAGGGGAGGCACGAGCAGTACTTC. It yields the protein CASSFRREGRHEQYF. J is TRBJ2-7 and V is TRBV13; 9 nucleotides agree with TRBD2. Germline V gene lookup returns CDR1 PRHDT and CDR2 FYEKMQ (reference sequence). The J segment lost 5 bases and the V segment lost 3 bases, leaving 8 bases of the junction unmatched. This CDR3 is 15 amino acids long. The variable domain in full, completed from reference TRBV13 and TRBJ2-7, reads AAGVIQSPRHLIKEKRETATLKCYPIPRHDTVYWYQQGPGQDPQFLISFYEKMQSDKGSIPDRFSAQQFSDYHSELNMSSLELGDSALYFCASSFRREGRHEQYFGPGTRLTVT.